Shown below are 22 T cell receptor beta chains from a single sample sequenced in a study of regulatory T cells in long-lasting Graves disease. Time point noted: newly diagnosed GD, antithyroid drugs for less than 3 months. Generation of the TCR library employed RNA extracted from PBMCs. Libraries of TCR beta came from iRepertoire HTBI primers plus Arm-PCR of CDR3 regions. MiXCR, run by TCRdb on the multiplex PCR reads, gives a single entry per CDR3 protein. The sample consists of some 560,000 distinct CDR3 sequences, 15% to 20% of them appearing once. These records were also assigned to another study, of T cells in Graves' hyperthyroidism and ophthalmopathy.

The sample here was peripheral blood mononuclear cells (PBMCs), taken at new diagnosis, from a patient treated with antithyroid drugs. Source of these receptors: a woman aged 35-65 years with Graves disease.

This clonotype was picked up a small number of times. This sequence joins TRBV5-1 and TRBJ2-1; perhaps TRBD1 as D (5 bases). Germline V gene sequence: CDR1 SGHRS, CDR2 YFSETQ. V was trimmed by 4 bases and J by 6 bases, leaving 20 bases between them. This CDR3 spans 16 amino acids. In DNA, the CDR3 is TGCGCCAGCAGCCTCGAGGAGCAGGGTTGGGGCAATGAGCAGTTCTTC. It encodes CASSLEEQGWGNEQFF.

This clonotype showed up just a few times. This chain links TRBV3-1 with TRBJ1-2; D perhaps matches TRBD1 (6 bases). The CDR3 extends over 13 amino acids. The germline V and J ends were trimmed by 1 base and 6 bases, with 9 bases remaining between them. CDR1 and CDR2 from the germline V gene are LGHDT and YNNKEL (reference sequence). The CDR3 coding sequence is TGTGCCAGCAGCCAAGGACAGGCGCATGGCTACACCTTC. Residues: CASSQGQAHGYTF.

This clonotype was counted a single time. CDR3 nucleotides: TGTGCCAGTAGTCCCTCGGGACAGGGCCGGGGTCAGCCCCAGCATTTT. This codes for CASSPSGQGRGQPQHF. The rearrangement joins TRBV19 to TRBJ1-5; TRBD1 aligns across 9 bases. The ends lost 5 bases at V and 6 bases at J; junction bases unmatched: 11. CDR1 and CDR2 from the germline V gene are LNHDA and SQIVND (reference sequence). The CDR3 spans 16 residues. Looking up the rest from reference TRBV19 and TRBJ1-5 gives the full variable domain: DGGITQSPKYLFRKEGQNVTLSCEQNLNHDAMYWYRQDPGQGLRLIYYSQIVNDFQKGDIAEGYSVSREKKESFPLTVTSAQKNPTAFYLCASSPSGQGRGQPQHFGDGTRLSIL.

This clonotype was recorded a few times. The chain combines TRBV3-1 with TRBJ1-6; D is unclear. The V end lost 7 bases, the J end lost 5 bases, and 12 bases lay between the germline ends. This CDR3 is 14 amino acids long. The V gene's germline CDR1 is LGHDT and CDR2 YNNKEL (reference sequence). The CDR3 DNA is TGTGCCAGCAACCTCCGGATTAATAATTCACCCCTCCACTTT. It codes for CASNLRINNSPLHF. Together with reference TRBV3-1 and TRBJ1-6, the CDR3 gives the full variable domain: DTAVSQTPKYLVTQMGNDKSIKCEQNLGHDTMYWYKQDSKKFLKIMFSYNNKELIINETVPNRFSPKSPDKAHLNLHINSLELGDSAVYFCASNLRINNSPLHFGNGTRLTVT.

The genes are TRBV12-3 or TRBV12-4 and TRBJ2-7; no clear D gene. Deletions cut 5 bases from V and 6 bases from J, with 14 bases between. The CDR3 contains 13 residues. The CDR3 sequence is CASSPFLGLEQYF. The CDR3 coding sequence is TGTGCCAGCAGTCCCTTCCTCGGTCTCGAGCAGTACTTC.

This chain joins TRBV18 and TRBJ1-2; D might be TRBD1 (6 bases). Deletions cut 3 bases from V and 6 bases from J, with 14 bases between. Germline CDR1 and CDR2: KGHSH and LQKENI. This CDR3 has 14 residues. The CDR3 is CASSPFDRIDGYTF. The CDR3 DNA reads TGTGCCAGCTCACCCTTTGACAGGATAGATGGCTACACCTTC.

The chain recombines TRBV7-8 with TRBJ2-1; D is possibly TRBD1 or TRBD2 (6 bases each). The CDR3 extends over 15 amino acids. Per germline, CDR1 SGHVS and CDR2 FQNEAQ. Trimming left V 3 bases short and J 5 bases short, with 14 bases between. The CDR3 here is CASSLPTGAHNEQFF. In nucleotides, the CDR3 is TGTGCCAGCAGCTTGCCCACGGGGGCCCACAATGAGCAGTTCTTC.

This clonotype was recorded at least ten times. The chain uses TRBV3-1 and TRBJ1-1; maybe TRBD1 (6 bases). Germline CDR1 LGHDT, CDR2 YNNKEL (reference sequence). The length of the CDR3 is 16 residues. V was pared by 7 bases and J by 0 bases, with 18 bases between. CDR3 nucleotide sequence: TGTGCCAGCACCCCGCGGTGGGGGCGAATGAACACTGAAGCTTTCTTT. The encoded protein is CASTPRWGRMNTEAFF.

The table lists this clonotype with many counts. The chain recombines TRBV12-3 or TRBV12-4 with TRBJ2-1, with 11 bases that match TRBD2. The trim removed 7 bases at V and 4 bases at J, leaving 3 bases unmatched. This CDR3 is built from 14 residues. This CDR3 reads CASTLAGGYNEQFF. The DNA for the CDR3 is TGTGCCAGCACCCTAGCGGGAGGTTACAATGAGCAGTTCTTC.

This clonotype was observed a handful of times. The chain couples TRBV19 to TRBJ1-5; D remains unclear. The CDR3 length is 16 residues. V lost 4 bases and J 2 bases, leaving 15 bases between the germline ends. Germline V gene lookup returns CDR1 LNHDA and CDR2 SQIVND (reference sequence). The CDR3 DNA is TGTGCCAGTAGTAGGACCTTCCAGGCGGGCAATCAGCCCCAGCATTTT. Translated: CASSRTFQAGNQPQHF.

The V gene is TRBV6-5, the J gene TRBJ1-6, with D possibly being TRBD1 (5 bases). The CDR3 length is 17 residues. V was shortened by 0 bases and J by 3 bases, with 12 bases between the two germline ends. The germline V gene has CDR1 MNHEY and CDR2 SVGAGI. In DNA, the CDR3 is TGTGCCAGCAGTTACTCAGTCCGTGACAGCTATAATTCACCCCTCCACTTT. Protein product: CASSYSVRDSYNSPLHF.

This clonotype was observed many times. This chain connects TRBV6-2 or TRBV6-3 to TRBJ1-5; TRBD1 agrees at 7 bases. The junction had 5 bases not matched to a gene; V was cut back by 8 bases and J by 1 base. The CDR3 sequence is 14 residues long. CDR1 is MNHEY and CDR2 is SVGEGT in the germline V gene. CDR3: CASARQGSNQPQHF. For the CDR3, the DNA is TGTGCCAGCGCCAGACAGGGAAGCAATCAGCCCCAGCATTTT.

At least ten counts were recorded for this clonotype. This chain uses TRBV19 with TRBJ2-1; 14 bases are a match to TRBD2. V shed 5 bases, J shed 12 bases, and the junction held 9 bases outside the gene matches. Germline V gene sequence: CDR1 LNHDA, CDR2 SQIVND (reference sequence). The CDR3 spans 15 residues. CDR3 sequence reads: CASSARLAGGRRQFF. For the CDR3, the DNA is TGTGCCAGTAGTGCCAGACTAGCGGGGGGGCGAAGGCAGTTCTTC.

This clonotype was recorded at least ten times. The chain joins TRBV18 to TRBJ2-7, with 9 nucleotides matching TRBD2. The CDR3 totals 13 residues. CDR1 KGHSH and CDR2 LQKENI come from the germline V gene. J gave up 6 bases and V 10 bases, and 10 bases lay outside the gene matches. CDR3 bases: TGTGCCACGGCGGGGCTAGCGGGGACCGAGCAGTACTTC. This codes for CATAGLAGTEQYF. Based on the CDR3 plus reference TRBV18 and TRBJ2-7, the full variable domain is NAGVMQNPRHLVRRRGQEARLRCSPMKGHSHVYWYRQLPEEGLKFMVYLQKENIIDESGMPKERFSAEFPKEGPSILRIQQVVRGDSAAYFCATAGLAGTEQYFGPGTRLTVT.

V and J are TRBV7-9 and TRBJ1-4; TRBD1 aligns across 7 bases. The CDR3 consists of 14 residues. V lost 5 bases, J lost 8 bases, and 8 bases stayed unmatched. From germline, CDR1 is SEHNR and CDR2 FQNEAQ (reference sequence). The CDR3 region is CASSPGTVGEKLFF. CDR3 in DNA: TGTGCCAGCAGCCCCGGGACAGTTGGGGAAAAACTGTTTTTT.

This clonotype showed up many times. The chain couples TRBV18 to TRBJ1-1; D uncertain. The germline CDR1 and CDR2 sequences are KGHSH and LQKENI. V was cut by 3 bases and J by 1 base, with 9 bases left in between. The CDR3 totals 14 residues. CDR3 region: CASSPQVTNTEAFF. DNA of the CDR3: TGTGCCAGCTCACCCCAGGTGACGAACACTGAAGCTTTCTTT.

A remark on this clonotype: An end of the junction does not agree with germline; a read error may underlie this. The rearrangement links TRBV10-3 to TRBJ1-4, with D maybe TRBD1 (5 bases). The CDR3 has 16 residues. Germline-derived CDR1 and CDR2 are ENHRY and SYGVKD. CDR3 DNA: TGTGCCATCAGTGAGCTCCTACGACCGGGGCAGGAAAGACTGTTTTTT. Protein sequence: CAISELLRPGQERLFF.

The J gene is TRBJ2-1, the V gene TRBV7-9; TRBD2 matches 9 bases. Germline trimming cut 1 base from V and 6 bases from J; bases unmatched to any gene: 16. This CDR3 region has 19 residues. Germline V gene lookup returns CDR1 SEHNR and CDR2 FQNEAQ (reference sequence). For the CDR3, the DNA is TGTGCCAGCAGCTTAGTCCCCCCCCGGCGGGGGGGTTTAATCAATGAGCAGTTCTTC. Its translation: CASSLVPPRRGGLINEQFF.

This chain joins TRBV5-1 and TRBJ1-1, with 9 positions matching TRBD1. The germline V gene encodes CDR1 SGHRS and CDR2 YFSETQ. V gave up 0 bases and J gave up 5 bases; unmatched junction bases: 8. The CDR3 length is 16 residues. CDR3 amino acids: CASSLARDRVTTEAFF. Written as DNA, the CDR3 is TGCGCCAGCAGCTTGGCTAGGGACAGGGTGACGACTGAAGCTTTCTTT.

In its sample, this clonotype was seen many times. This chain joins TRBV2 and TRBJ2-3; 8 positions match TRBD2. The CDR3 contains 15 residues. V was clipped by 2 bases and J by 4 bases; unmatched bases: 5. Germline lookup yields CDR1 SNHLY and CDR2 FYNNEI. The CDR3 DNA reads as TGTGCCAGCAGTGAATGGGCGGGGGGCTCAGATACGCAGTATTTT. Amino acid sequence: CASSEWAGGSDTQYF. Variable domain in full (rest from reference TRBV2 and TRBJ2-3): EPEVTQTPSHQVTQMGQEVILRCVPISNHLYFYWYRQILGQKVEFLVSFYNNEISEKSEIFDDQFSVERPDGSNFTLKIRSTKLEDSAMYFCASSEWAGGSDTQYFGPGTRLTVL.

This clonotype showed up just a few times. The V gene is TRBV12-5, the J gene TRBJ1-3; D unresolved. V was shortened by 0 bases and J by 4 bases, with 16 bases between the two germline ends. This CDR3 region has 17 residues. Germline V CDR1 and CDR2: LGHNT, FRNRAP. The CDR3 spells CASGLVLGVSVGNTIYF. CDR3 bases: TGTGCTAGTGGTTTGGTACTAGGCGTTTCTGTGGGAAACACCATATATTTT.

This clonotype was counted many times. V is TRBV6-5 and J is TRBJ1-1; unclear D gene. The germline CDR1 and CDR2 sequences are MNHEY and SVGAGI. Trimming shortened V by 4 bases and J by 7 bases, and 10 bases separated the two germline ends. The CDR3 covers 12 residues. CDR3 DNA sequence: TGTGCCAGCAGTTCAGACCAAAGTGAAGCTTTCTTT. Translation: CASSSDQSEAFF.